The present TCR beta chain was sequenced within a study of cytomegalovirus exposure and HLA in healthy donors. Notes on this clone: Its antigen is as yet unknown.

The PCR contained 60 Vbeta and 13 Jbeta primers. TCRdb's table, derived via immunoSEQ multiplex PCR, lists solely in-frame clones and lacks some. The table records about 240,000 clones, approximately 82% of them present only once. Germline V gives CDR1 SGHRS, CDR2 YFSETQ. This CDR3 region has 15 residues. V trimming: 5 bases; J trimming: 2 bases; junction bases outside the gene matches: 9. General study points: Reported results showed that the classifier diagnosed cytomegalovirus status with high specificity and sensitivity. As a later analysis revealed, most CMV-associated TCR beta chains appeared HLA-restricted. In a later analysis, specific HLA alleles were associated with approximately 16,000 TCR beta sequences at a 0.05 false discovery rate.

Sequenced: PBMCs. The receptor was derived from a woman aged 55-69 years in good health and CMV-seropositive. The V and J genes are TRBV5-1 and TRBJ2-7; 8 bases are a match to TRBD2. The CDR3 DNA reads as TGCGCCAGCAGTATGGGGAGCGGGAGAACCTACGAGCAGTACTTC. Protein sequence: CASSMGSGRTYEQYF. Complete variable domain (other parts from reference TRBV5-1 and TRBJ2-7): KAGVTQTPRYLIKTRGQQVTLSCSPISGHRSVSWYQQTPGQGLQFLFEYFSETQRNKGNFPGRFSGRQFSNSRSEMNVSTLELGDSALYLCASSMGSGRTYEQYFGPGTRLTVT.